This T cell receptor (beta chain) comes out of a study of chemoradiotherapy in HPV16-positive cancers. A remark on this clone: Its antigen is still unknown.

The table came from immunoSEQ multiplex PCR; TCRdb's copy has only in-frame clones and leaves some out. The profile shows over a thousand clones, roughly 40% of them singletons. The germline gives CDR1 SGHRS, CDR2 YFSETQ. With 6 bases removed from V and 4 bases from J, the gap between germline ends came to 10 bases. The CDR3 is 13 residues long. Study conclusions and caveats: Functional assays defining HPV-specific T cells used only a couple of HPV16-positive patients. For HPV16-positive patients, expanding HPV-responsive T cells associated with longer recurrence-free survival. During treatment, candidate HPV-specific clones and E7-related motifs expanded in tumor.

The TCR comes from a human donor with HPV-associated anogenital cancer. The V call is TRBV5-1, the J call TRBJ2-2; perhaps TRBD2 as D (6 bases). The sample was collected from a patient who underwent chemoradiotherapy. The CDR3 DNA reads as TGCGCCAGCACCCCCGGGGGCACCGGGGAGCTGTTTTTT. Translated, it gives CASTPGGTGELFF. Together with reference TRBV5-1 and TRBJ2-2, the CDR3 gives the full variable domain: KAGVTQTPRYLIKTRGQQVTLSCSPISGHRSVSWYQQTPGQGLQFLFEYFSETQRNKGNFPGRFSGRQFSNSRSEMNVSTLELGDSALYLCASTPGGTGELFFGEGSRLTVL.